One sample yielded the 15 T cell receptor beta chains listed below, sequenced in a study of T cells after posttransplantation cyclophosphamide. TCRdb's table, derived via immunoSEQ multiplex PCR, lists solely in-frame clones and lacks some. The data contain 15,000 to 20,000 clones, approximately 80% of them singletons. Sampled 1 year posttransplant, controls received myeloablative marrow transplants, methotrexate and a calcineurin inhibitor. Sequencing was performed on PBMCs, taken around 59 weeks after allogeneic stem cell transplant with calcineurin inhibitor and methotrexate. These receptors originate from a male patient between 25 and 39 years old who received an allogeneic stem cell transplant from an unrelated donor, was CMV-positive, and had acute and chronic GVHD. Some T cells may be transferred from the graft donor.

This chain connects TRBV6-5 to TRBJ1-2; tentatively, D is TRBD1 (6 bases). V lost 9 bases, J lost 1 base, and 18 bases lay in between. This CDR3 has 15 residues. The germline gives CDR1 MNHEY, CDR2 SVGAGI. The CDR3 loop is CASSNWGRFNYGYTF. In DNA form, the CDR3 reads TGTGCCAGTTCGAACTGGGGGCGGTTTAACTATGGCTACACCTTC.

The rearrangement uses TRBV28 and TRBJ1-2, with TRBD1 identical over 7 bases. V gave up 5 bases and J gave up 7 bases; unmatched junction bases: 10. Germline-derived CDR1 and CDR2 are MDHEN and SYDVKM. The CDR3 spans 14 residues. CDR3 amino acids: CASSQTGTPGGYTF. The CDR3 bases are TGTGCCAGCAGTCAGACAGGGACCCCCGGTGGCTACACCTTC.

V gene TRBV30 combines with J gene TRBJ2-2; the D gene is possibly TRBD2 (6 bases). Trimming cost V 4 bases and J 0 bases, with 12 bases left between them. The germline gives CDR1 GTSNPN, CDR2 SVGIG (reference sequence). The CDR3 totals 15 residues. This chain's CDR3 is CAWKTTGANTGELFF. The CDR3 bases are TGTGCCTGGAAGACGACGGGGGCGAACACCGGGGAGCTGTTTTTT.

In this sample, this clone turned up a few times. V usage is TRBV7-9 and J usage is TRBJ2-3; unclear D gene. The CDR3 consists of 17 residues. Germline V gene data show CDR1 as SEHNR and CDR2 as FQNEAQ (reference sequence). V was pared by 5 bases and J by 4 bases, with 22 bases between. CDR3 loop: CASSGRLNLSWPDTQYF. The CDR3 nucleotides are TGTGCCAGCAGCGGCCGACTGAACCTTAGCTGGCCAGATACGCAGTATTTT. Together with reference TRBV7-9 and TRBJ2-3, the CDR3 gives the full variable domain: DTGVSQNPRHKITKRGQNVTFRCDPISEHNRLYWYRQTLGQGPEFLTYFQNEAQLEKSRLLSDRFSAERPKGSFSTLEIQRTEQGDSAMYLCASSGRLNLSWPDTQYFGPGTRLTVL.

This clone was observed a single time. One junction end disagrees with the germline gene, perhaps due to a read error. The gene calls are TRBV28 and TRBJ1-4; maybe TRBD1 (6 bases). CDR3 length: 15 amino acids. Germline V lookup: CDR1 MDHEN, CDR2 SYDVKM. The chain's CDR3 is CASSLGQPTNEKLFF. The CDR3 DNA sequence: TGTGCCAGCAGTTTAGGACAGCCAACAAATGAAAAACTGTTTTTT.

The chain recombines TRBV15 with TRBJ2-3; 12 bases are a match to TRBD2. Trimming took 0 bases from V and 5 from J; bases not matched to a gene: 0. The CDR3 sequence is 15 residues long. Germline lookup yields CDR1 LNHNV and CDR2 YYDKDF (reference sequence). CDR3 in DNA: TGTGCCACCAGCAGAGAGGGACTAGCGGGAGATACGCAGTATTTT. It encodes CATSREGLAGDTQYF.

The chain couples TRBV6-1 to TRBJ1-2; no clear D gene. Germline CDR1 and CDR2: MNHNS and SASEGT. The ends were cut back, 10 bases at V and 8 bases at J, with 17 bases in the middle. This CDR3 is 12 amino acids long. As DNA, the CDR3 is TGTGCCACCAACGACGGTTACGGGGGCTACACCTTC. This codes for CATNDGYGGYTF.

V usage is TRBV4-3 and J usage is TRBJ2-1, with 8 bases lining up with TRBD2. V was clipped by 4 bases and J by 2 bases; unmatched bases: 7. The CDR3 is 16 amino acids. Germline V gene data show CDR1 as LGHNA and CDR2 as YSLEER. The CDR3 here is CASSREMGLAYNEQFF. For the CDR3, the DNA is TGCGCCAGCAGCCGAGAAATGGGACTAGCCTACAATGAGCAGTTCTTC.

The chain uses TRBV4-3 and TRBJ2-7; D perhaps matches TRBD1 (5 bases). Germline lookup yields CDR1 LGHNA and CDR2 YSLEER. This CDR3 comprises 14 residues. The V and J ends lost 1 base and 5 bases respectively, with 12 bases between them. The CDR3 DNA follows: TGCGCCAGCAGCCAAGTTGGGTCAGGGAACGAGCAGTACTTC. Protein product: CASSQVGSGNEQYF.

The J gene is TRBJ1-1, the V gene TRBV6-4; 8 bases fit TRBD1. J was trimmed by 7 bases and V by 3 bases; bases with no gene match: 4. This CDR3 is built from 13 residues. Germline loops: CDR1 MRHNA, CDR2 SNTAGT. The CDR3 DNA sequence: TGTGCCAGCAGTGAAACAGGACAGGGTGAAGCTTTCTTT. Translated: CASSETGQGEAFF.

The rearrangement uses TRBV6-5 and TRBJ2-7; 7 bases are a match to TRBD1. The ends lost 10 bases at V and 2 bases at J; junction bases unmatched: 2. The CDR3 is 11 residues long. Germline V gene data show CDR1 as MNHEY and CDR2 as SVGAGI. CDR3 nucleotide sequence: TGTGCCACAGGGGGACCCTACGAGCAGTACTTC. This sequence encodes CATGGPYEQYF.

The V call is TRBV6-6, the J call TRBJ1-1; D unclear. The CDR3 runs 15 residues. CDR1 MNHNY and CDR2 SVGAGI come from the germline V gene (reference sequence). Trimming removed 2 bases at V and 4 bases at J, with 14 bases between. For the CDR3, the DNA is TGTGCCAGCAGTTACGCGGGCATAAGGAGCACTGAAGCTTTCTTT. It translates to CASSYAGIRSTEAFF.

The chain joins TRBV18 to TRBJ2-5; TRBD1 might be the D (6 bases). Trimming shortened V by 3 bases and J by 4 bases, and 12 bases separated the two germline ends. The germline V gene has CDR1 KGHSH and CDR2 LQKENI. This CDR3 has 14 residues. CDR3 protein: CASSPGQEGETQYF. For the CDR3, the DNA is TGTGCCAGCTCACCGGGACAAGAAGGAGAGACCCAGTACTTC.

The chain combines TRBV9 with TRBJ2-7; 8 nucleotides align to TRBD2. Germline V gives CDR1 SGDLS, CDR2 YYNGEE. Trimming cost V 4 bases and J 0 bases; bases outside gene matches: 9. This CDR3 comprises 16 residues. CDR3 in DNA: TGTGCCAGCAGCCCCTCAAGCGGGAGCGTCTCCTACGAGCAGTACTTC. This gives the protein CASSPSSGSVSYEQYF.

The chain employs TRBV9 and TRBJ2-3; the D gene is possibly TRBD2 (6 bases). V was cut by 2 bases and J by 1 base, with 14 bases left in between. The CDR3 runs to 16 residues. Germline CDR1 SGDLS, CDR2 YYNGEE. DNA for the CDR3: TGTGCCAGCAGCGTCGGAGGGGTCCTCCGCACAGATACGCAGTATTTT. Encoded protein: CASSVGGVLRTDTQYF. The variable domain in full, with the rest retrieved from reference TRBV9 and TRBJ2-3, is DSGVTQTPKHLITATGQRVTLRCSPRSGDLSVYWYQQSLDQGLQFLIQYYNGEERAKGNILERFSAQQFPDLHSELNLSSLELGDSALYFCASSVGGVLRTDTQYFGPGTRLTVL.